A selection of T cell receptor beta chains follows, all from one sample in a study of cytomegalovirus exposure and HLA in healthy donors. Produced via immunoSEQ multiplex PCR; TCRdb's table is partial and in-frame only. The repertoire holds approximately 100,000 clones, with less than 10% as singletons. The sample comprised PBMCs. Receptors originate from a man between 50 and 59 years old in good health and CMV-seropositive. Each CDR3 is given without its conserved first and last residue. The order of the fields is V gene, CDR3 protein.

>TRBV2
ASVQYRQGTFSFEAF
>TRBV5-1
ASSLLRGNEKLF
>TRBV6-1
ASGEIWDSDNYGYT
>TRBV5-1
ASSLVRTGSSYEQY
>TRBV14
ASSHLGSSYNEQF
>TRBV27
ASSFEGRNTEAF
>TRBV19
ASSIALNREVGSGANVLT
>TRBV5-4
ASSPGGTDTQY
>TRBV30
AWRTANTEAF
>TRBV7-9
ASSPDSYRLGGDIYEQY
>TRBV19
ASSRIDNEQF
>TRBV29-1
SVSQGQETQY
>TRBV7-8
ASSLLPSGPGQPQH
>TRBV7-8
ASSFPQRGPYEQY
>TRBV4-1
ASSQDVVNEQF
>TRBV5-4
ASSRQGESGYT
>TRBV30
AWSRNREQY
>TRBV2
ASSGYRVPGNTIY
>TRBV30
AWSVLEADTQY
>TRBV5-1
ASSSLADNEQF
>TRBV30
AWQQGNTEAF